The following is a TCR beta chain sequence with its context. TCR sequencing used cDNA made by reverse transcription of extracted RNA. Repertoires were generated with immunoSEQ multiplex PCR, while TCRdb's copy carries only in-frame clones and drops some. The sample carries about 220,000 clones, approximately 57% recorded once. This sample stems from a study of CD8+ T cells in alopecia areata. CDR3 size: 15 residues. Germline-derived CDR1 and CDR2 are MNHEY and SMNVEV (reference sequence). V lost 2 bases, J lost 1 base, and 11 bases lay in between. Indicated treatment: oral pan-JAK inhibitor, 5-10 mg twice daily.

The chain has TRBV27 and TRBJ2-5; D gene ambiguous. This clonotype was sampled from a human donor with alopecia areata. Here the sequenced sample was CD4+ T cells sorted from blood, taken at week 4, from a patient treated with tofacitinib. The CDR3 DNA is TGTGCCAGCAGTTTAGCGGCTATGCCCCAAGAGACCCAGTACTTC. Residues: CASSLAAMPQETQYF.